The 15 T cell receptor beta chains below come from one sample, sequenced in a study of blood T cells in healthy people across ages. Together with a sample-barcoded 5' primer, a J-beta primer mix was included in a second PCR lasting about 7 to 12 cycles. TCRdb reprocessed the 5' RACE reads via MiXCR and lists one record per CDR3 protein. The table lists about 1.8 million distinct CDR3 sequences, roughly 52% of them singletons. The sequenced sample consisted of blood. These receptor sequences come from a woman aged 40 to 50 in good health.

This clonotype was counted only a few times. V and J are TRBV20-1 and TRBJ2-4; D may correspond to TRBD1 or TRBD2 (5 bases each). The DNA end is more similar to TRBJ2-7, so the J call may be wrong. The CDR3 extends over 11 amino acids. Germline CDR1 and CDR2: DFQATT and SNEGSKA (reference sequence). The CDR3 nucleotides are TGCTCCTGCCGGGACCGTAGCGAGCAGTACTTC. Amino acid sequence: CSCRDRSEQYF.

A few counts support this clonotype. V and J are TRBV5-1 and TRBJ2-1; 7 nucleotides align to TRBD1. In germline, CDR1 is SGHRS, CDR2 YFSETQ. This CDR3 has 18 residues. The junction had 17 bases not matched to a gene; V was cut back by 4 bases and J by 4 bases. The chain's CDR3 is CASSQPSRQGIGYNEQFF. In DNA, the CDR3 is TGCGCCAGCAGCCAACCCTCTCGACAGGGCATAGGTTACAATGAGCAGTTCTTC.

At least ten counts were recorded for this clonotype. The V gene is TRBV4-3, the J gene TRBJ2-7; tentative D call: TRBD1 (5 bases). CDR3 length: 14 amino acids. V was trimmed by 4 bases and J by 0 bases, leaving 10 bases between them. CDR1 is LGHNA, CDR2 YSLEER, per germline. In nucleotides, the CDR3 is TGCGCCAGCAGCCTGACAGTCCCCTCCTACGAGCAGTACTTC. This sequence encodes CASSLTVPSYEQYF.

This rearrangement joins TRBV28 to TRBJ1-2; 8 nucleotides match TRBD1. V lost 7 bases, J lost 6 bases, and 10 bases stayed unmatched. The CDR3 has 14 amino acids. Per the germline V gene, CDR1 is MDHEN and CDR2 is SYDVKM. The DNA of the CDR3 is TGTGCCAGCAATTCTCCCCCGGGACAGGATGGCTACACCTTC. This gives the protein CASNSPPGQDGYTF.

This clonotype was counted between two and nine times. The CDR3 reads CASSLVLRGQGLSYNEQYF. The CDR3 DNA sequence: TGTGCCAGCAGCTTAGTTTTAAGGGGACAGGGCTTATCCTACAATGAGCAGTACTTC. The chain couples TRBV7-9 to TRBJ2-1, with 9 bases lining up with TRBD1. Gene TRBJ2-7 matches the end of the DNA better, so the J call may be wrong. The CDR3 runs to 19 residues. The germline V gene has CDR1 SEHNR and CDR2 FQNEAQ (reference sequence).

This clonotype came up many times. The gene calls are TRBV4-3 and TRBJ1-4; D gene ambiguous. V lost 0 bases and J 7 bases, leaving 6 bases between the germline ends. CDR1 is LGHNA, CDR2 YSLEER, per germline. This CDR3 comprises 13 residues. CDR3 nucleotides: TGCGCCAGCAGCCAAGATTTGGGTGAAAAACTGTTTTTT. Amino acid sequence: CASSQDLGEKLFF.

This clonotype has more than one count but fewer than ten. This chain uses TRBV9 with TRBJ1-2; D perhaps matches TRBD1 (5 bases). Trimming left V 3 bases short and J 3 bases short, with 9 bases between. This CDR3 is built from 13 residues. Germline V gene data show CDR1 as SGDLS and CDR2 as YYNGEE. The CDR3 DNA reads as TGTGCCAGCAGCGCCAGGGCCCACTATGGCTACACCTTC. Its translation is CASSARAHYGYTF.

This clonotype has more than one count but fewer than ten. This chain joins TRBV6-5 and TRBJ2-3; TRBD2 aligns across 8 bases. Per germline, CDR1 MNHEY and CDR2 SVGAGI. The CDR3 has 15 amino acids. V shed 7 bases, J shed 2 bases, and the junction held 8 bases outside the gene matches. The chain's CDR3 is CASTQRLAHTDTQYF. The CDR3 nucleotides are TGTGCCAGCACCCAACGACTAGCGCACACAGATACGCAGTATTTT.

Of note for this clonotype: The junction departs from germline at one end; a sequencing error may be responsible. The chain links TRBV6-2 or TRBV6-3 to TRBJ2-1; D is perhaps TRBD2 (5 bases). Germline V CDR1 and CDR2: MNHEY, SVGEGT. This CDR3 spans 15 amino acids. The DNA of the CDR3 is TGTCCCAGCAGTAGACTACTCTCTAGAGACAATGAGCAGTTCTTC. Its translation is CPSSRLLSRDNEQFF.

As concerns this clonotype: Germline is not matched at one junction end, which may reflect a read error. J is TRBJ1-4 and V is TRBV4-2; 7 bases are a match to TRBD1. Germline V CDR1 and CDR2: LGHNA, YNFKEQ. This CDR3 is built from 14 residues. The CDR3 DNA follows: TGTACCAGCAGCCAAGGACAGGACGGTGAAAAACTGTTTTTT. Amino acids: CTSSQGQDGEKLFF.

The CDR3 protein is CSVSDRLRQETQYF. The CDR3, as DNA: TGCAGCGTTTCGGACAGGTTGAGGCAAGAGACCCAGTACTTC. The gene calls are TRBV29-1 and TRBJ2-5; 7 positions match TRBD1. Per germline, CDR1 SQVTM and CDR2 ANQGSEA. V lost 5 bases to trimming and J lost 2 bases; unmatched junction nucleotides: 8. The CDR3 sequence is 14 residues long.

This chain joins TRBV7-9 and TRBJ1-2, with a weak D call TRBD1 (5 bases). From germline, CDR1 is SEHNR and CDR2 FQNEAQ (reference sequence). CDR3 length equals 16 residues. V lost 3 bases, J lost 6 bases, and 20 bases lay in between. CDR3 protein: CASSLLPAQGVDGYTF. In DNA form, the CDR3 reads TGTGCCAGCAGCTTGTTGCCGGCCCAGGGCGTCGATGGCTACACCTTC.

This clonotype was seen more than once but under ten times. The chain combines TRBV12-3 or TRBV12-4 with TRBJ2-5, with D uncertain. There are 12 residues in the CDR3. V was cut by 5 bases and J by 9 bases, with 13 bases left in between. In nucleotides, the CDR3 is TGTGCCAGCAGTCTCATCCTGTGGTCCCAGTACTTC. It is translated as CASSLILWSQYF.

The rearrangement links TRBV7-2 to TRBJ2-3, with TRBD2 matching 7 bases. V shed 3 bases, J shed 1 base, and the junction held 10 bases outside the gene matches. In germline, CDR1 is SGHTA, CDR2 FQGNSA. This CDR3 contains 17 residues. The CDR3 nucleotides are TGTGCCAGCAGCTTCGGAGGTGGGAGGGCGGGCACAGATACGCAGTATTTT. As protein: CASSFGGGRAGTDTQYF.

This sequence joins TRBV4-2 and TRBJ2-1, with a tentative D call TRBD2 (5 bases). Germline-derived CDR1 and CDR2 are LGHNA and YNFKEQ. This CDR3 spans 16 amino acids. V was shortened by 0 bases and J by 4 bases, with 13 bases between the two germline ends. The CDR3 spells CASSQDGEYGYNEQFF. CDR3 bases: TGTGCCAGCAGCCAAGATGGGGAGTATGGGTACAATGAGCAGTTCTTC.